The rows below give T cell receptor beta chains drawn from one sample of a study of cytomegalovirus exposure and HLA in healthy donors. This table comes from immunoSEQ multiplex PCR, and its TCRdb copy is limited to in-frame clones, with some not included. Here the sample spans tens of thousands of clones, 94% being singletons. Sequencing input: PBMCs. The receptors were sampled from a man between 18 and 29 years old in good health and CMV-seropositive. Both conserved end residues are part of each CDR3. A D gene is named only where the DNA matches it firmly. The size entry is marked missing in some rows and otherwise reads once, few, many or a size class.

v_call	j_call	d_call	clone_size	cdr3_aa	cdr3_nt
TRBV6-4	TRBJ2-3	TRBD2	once	CASSQLAGVSSTDTQYF	TGTGCCAGCAGTCAGCTAGCGGGAGTGTCTAGCACAGATACGCAGTATTTT
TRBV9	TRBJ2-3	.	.	CASSPGLSTDTQYF	TGTGCCAGCAGCCCCGGACTTAGCACAGATACGCAGTATTTT
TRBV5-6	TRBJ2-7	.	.	CASSYQAAYEQYF	TGTGCCAGCAGCTACCAGGCAGCCTACGAGCAGTACTTC
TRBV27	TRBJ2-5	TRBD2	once	CASSYHPTSGSRETQYF	TGTGCCAGCAGTTACCATCCTACTAGCGGGAGTCGAGAGACCCAGTACTTC
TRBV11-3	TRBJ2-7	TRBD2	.	CASSSRGMGGLDEQYF	TGTGCCAGCAGCTCAAGAGGGATGGGGGGGTTGGACGAGCAGTACTTC
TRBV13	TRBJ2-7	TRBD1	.	CASSLFGQGITYEQYF	TGTGCCAGCAGCCTTTTCGGACAGGGGATTACCTACGAGCAGTACTTC
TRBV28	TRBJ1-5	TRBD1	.	CASRPRQGGSNQPQHF	TGTGCCAGCAGACCCCGACAGGGAGGTAGCAATCAGCCCCAGCATTTT
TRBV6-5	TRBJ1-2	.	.	CASSYGAAQNGYTF	TGTGCCAGCAGTTACGGGGCGGCGCAGAATGGCTACACCTTC
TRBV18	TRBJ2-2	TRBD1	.	CASSNRTGGGGELFF	TGTGCCAGCTCAAATCGGACAGGGGGCGGCGGGGAGCTGTTTTTT
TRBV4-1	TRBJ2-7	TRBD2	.	CASSQEGLAGPQEQYF	TGCGCCAGCAGCCAAGAGGGACTAGCGGGCCCTCAGGAGCAGTACTTC
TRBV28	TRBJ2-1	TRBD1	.	CASRPRDRLNEQFF	TGTGCCAGCAGACCCCGGGACAGACTCAATGAGCAGTTCTTC
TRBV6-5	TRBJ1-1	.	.	CASSYLGANTEAFF	TGTGCCAGCAGTTACCTAGGGGCGAACACTGAAGCTTTCTTT
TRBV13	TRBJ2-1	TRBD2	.	CASSQGTSGRPYNEQFF	TGTGCCAGCAGCCAGGGGACTAGCGGGAGGCCTTACAATGAGCAGTTCTTC
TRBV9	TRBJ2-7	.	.	CASSPPTPSYEQYF	TGTGCCAGCAGCCCCCCGACTCCCTCCTACGAGCAGTACTTC
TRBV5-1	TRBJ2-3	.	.	CASSWGGGSDTQYF	TGCGCCAGCAGCTGGGGGGGCGGGTCAGATACGCAGTATTTT
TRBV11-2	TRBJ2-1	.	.	CASSGFSSSYNEQFF	TGTGCCAGCAGCGGTTTCTCTAGCTCCTACAATGAGCAGTTCTTC
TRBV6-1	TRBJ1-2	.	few	CASSLPRGVRGYTF	TGTGCCAGCAGTCTCCCACGGGGGGTGCGGGGCTACACCTTC
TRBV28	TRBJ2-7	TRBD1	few	CASSSGTASSYEQYF	TGTGCCAGCAGTTCCGGGACAGCTTCATCCTACGAGCAGTACTTC
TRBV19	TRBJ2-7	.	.	CASSISHGVSYEQYF	TGTGCCAGTAGTATATCTCATGGAGTCTCCTACGAGCAGTACTTC
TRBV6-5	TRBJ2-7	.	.	CASSAQQGRVHEQYF	TGTGCCAGCAGTGCTCAGCAGGGCCGCGTCCACGAGCAGTACTTC
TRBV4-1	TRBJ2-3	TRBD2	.	CASSPTPGAGGRDTQYF	TGCGCCAGCAGCCCTACCCCGGGGGCGGGAGGAAGAGATACGCAGTATTTT